This is a list of T cell receptor beta chains from one sample in a study of blood T cell repertoires in COVID-19. The data were produced by immunoSEQ multiplex PCR, yet TCRdb's version contains in-frame clones alone and is incomplete. The data show 50,000 to 65,000 clones, roughly 76% seen once. Sequencing used peripheral blood. The receptors here all came from a woman aged 55 to 70 with acute or convalescent COVID-19. CDR3s include the opening cysteine and the closing phenylalanine or tryptophan. The order of the fields is CDR3 length, V gene, J gene, CDR3 protein.

14	TRBV9	TRBJ2-7	CASSVGRGSYEQYF
12	TRBV2	TRBJ2-7	CASNGDSYEQYF
15	TRBV9	TRBJ1-3	CASSRDAGNENTIYF
10	TRBV19	TRBJ2-1	CASSDNEQFF
15	TRBV19	TRBJ1-2	CASRDSSKQNYGYTF
19	TRBV3-1/TRBV3-2	TRBJ2-1	CASSQDRAISGRPNNEQFF
15	TRBV6-5	TRBJ1-3	CASSNRDSLWNTIYF
13	TRBV9	TRBJ1-2	CASSPGQEYGYTF
14	TRBV6-6	TRBJ2-3	CASSTGGRLDTQYF
11	TRBV6-5	TRBJ1-1	CATSRVGEAFF
15	TRBV5-6	TRBJ1-1	CASSLARGRHTEAFF
15	TRBV5-6	TRBJ1-1	CASSSAGRTNTEAFF
18	TRBV11-2	TRBJ2-1	CASSSFAGGLGDIFGPFF
15	TRBV5-1	TRBJ2-7	CASSFDGRASREQYF
13	TRBV5-1	TRBJ1-1	CASSYGGDTEAFF
15	TRBV13	TRBJ1-1	CASSPGDRAGIEAFF
15	TRBV5-1	TRBJ1-2	CASSLGPDRVGGYTF
14	TRBV19	TRBJ2-2	CASMGQGGIGELFF
15	TRBV5-1	TRBJ2-7	CASSFGQTFTYEQYF
11	TRBV7-2	TRBJ1-2	CASSPFYGYTF
12	TRBV12-3/TRBV12-4	TRBJ2-2	CASSFGTGELFF
14	TRBV5-4	TRBJ2-7	CASSSGSSSYEQYF
14	TRBV7-9	TRBJ2-7	CASSLGGTGYEQYF
14	TRBV27	TRBJ1-4	CASSLGQAAEKLFF
15	TRBV11-3	TRBJ2-1	CASSLGGGTYNEQFF
13	TRBV29-1	TRBJ1-2	CSVDREMGFGYTF
14	TRBV18	TRBJ2-7	CASSIQGLFYEQYF
12	TRBV11-2	TRBJ2-5	CASTQPGGTQYF
15	TRBV7-9	TRBJ1-1	CASSYTQGGHTEAFF
15	TRBV18	TRBJ1-1	CASSQDSLMNTEAFF